The text below deals with one TCR beta chain. The sample belongs to a study of T cell changes during pregnancy in multiple sclerosis. Sequenced by immunoSEQ multiplex PCR; TCRdb stores in-frame clones only, minus some. The table lists around 30,000 clones, 85% to 95% of them singletons, with 0.41% in the top ten. V shed 5 bases and J 1 base; nucleotides not matched to a gene: 4. The CDR3 sequence is 16 residues long. The germline V gene has CDR1 SGHVS and CDR2 FNYEAQ. The chain carries TRBV7-6 and TRBJ2-2, with TRBD2 matching over 10 bases. This receptor was taken from a female donor with multiple sclerosis, enrolled in a pregnancy study. The sample here was CD4+ T cells from peripheral blood mononuclear cells, taken in the second trimester of pregnancy. DNA of the CDR3: TGTGCCAGCAGCCCCCTAGCGGGAGTGAACACCGGGGAGCTGTTTTTT. Protein: CASSPLAGVNTGELFF. Supplemented by reference TRBV7-6 and TRBJ2-2, the full variable domain reads GAGVSQSPRYKVTKRGQDVALRCDPISGHVSLYWYRQALGQGPEFLTYFNYEAQQDKSGLPNDRFSAERPEGSISTLTIQRTEQRDSAMYRCASSPLAGVNTGELFFGEGSRLTVL.